This T cell receptor beta chain originates from a study of T cell responses to AZD1222 COVID-19 vaccine. Comments on this clone: What it binds is unknown.

The CDR3 has 13 amino acids. Trimming removed 3 bases at V and 7 bases at J, with 10 bases between. From germline, CDR1 is MNHNS and CDR2 SASEGT. TCRdb's table, derived via immunoSEQ multiplex PCR, lists solely in-frame clones and lacks some. Of over 150,000 clones in the sample, approximately 94% were seen once. Findings and limits, study-wide: Spike-specific TCR breadth and depth rose after two AZD1222 doses. Seropositive AZD1222 recipients at baseline numbered only five or six.

The sample consisted of peripheral blood, taken 28 days after the second AZD1222 dose. The genes are TRBV6-1 and TRBJ2-1; D is ambiguous. The sequence came from an adult who received the AZD1222 COVID-19 vaccine. Here the CDR3 reads CASSEGRVNEQFF. The DNA of the CDR3 is TGTGCCAGCAGTGAGGGCCGGGTTAATGAGCAGTTCTTC.